This T cell receptor beta chain was profiled in a study of T-cell reconstitution after alpha-beta-depleted transplantation in children. CDR1 and CDR2 (germline): SGHTA, FQGNSA. The CDR3 runs to 15 residues. Trimming pared 0 bases from V and 6 bases from J, leaving 14 bases between. Construction of the TCRbeta library involved unique molecular identifiers. TCRdb independently ran MiXCR on the PCR reads; one entry per CDR3 protein. The data show approximately 490,000 distinct CDR3 sequences, around an eighth seen once. The V call is TRBV7-2, the J call TRBJ2-5, with unresolved D. The sample in question was PBMCs from the stem cell graft donor, obtained from the stem cell graft. This sequence was found in a human donor who donated a stem cell graft to a child with combined immunodeficiency. In DNA form, the CDR3 reads TGTGCCAGCAGCTTAGCCGGACCTCCCTGGCAGACCCAGTACTTC. Its protein is CASSLAGPPWQTQYF.